The rows below give T cell receptor beta chains drawn from one sample of a study of blood T cell repertoires in COVID-19. Measured with immunoSEQ multiplex PCR; TCRdb has only the in-frame clones, and not every one. The sample includes nearly 350,000 clones, about nine tenths seen only once; the top ten take 6% to 7%. The sample comprised peripheral blood. The receptors originated from a woman aged 45 to 65 with COVID-19, enrolled during active disease. The CDR3 runs from the conserved cysteine through the conserved F or W. The D gene is left open where the match is weak. Rows may omit the clone size; those that give it use once, few, many or a size class.

cdr3_nt cdr3_aa j_call v_call d_call clone_size
TGCGCCAGCAGCTTCACAGTGAACACCGGGGAGCTGTTTTTT CASSFTVNTGELFF TRBJ2-2 TRBV5-1 - -
TGTGCCAGCTCTAGCGGGACCTACAATGAGCAGTTCTTC CASSSGTYNEQFF TRBJ2-1 TRBV10-3 TRBD2 -
TGTGCCTGGAGCAGACTAGCGGGACGCCACGAGCAGTACTTC CAWSRLAGRHEQYF TRBJ2-7 TRBV30 TRBD2 -
TGTGCCAGCAGTTTAAGTGTGAGGCGAGCAGGGCCTCAAGGCTACACCTTC CASSLSVRRAGPQGYTF TRBJ1-2 TRBV27 - -
TGTGCCAGCAGTAAAGCTGAATTTTACGAGCAGTACTTC CASSKAEFYEQYF TRBJ2-7 TRBV12-3/TRBV12-4 - -
TGTGCCAGCAGCCAAGATTCCGGAGTGATCTATGGCTACACCTTC CASSQDSGVIYGYTF TRBJ1-2 TRBV3-1/TRBV3-2 - -
TGTGCCAGCAGCGACTTGGACAGGGGGCGAGGCTATGGCTACACCTTC CASSDLDRGRGYGYTF TRBJ1-2 TRBV9 TRBD1 -
TGTGCCAGCAGCCAACAGGGGGCGGGAAACACCATATATTTT CASSQQGAGNTIYF TRBJ1-3 TRBV7-2 TRBD1 few
TGTGCCAGCAGCCAACGACAGGTAGTGGCTTTCTTT CASSQRQVVAFF TRBJ1-1 TRBV14 - few
TGTGCCAGCAGACCCATCTCTGGCCATGAGCAGTTCTTC CASRPISGHEQFF TRBJ2-1 TRBV27 - -
TGTGCCAGCAGCTTGAGGCAGGGGAGCGAGACCCAGTACTTC CASSLRQGSETQYF TRBJ2-5 TRBV7-9 - few
TGTGCCAGCAGCTTACTAGAGACTAGCCCGATTGCGACCCAGTACTTC CASSLLETSPIATQYF TRBJ2-5 TRBV7-8 TRBD2 -
TGTGCCAGCAGCTTCCACCCAGGACAGGGGGACACTGAAGCTTTCTTT CASSFHPGQGDTEAFF TRBJ1-1 TRBV7-9 TRBD1 -
TGTGCCAGCGGCCGGGACAGAGGGTATCAGCCCCAGCATTTT CASGRDRGYQPQHF TRBJ1-5 TRBV6-2/TRBV6-3 TRBD1 -
TGTGCCAGCAGTTACTCGAGAGGGCCGAGCCAAGAGACCCAGTACTTC CASSYSRGPSQETQYF TRBJ2-5 TRBV6-5 - -
TGTGCCAGCAGTTACTCGGCGGGCTCCTACGAGCAGTACTTC CASSYSAGSYEQYF TRBJ2-7 TRBV6-5 - -
TGTGCCAGCAGCACCGGGACAGTTGAAGCTTTCTTT CASSTGTVEAFF TRBJ1-1 TRBV7-9 TRBD1 -
TGTGCCAGCAGCTTTCGGGACAGGGCTGAGACCCAGTACTTC CASSFRDRAETQYF TRBJ2-5 TRBV7-2 TRBD1 -
TGTGCCAGCAGTTTAAGGACAGGCTACAATGAGCAGTTCTTC CASSLRTGYNEQFF TRBJ2-1 TRBV27 TRBD1 -
TGTGCCAGTAGCTGGGACAGTAGCAATCAGCCCCAGCATTTT CASSWDSSNQPQHF TRBJ1-5 TRBV19 TRBD1 -
TGCGCCAGCAGCAAGGGACTAGCGGACCCCTACGAGCAGTACTTC CASSKGLADPYEQYF TRBJ2-7 TRBV5-1 TRBD2 -
TGTGCCTGGAGTGCCAACAGGGGTCTAAGCTCCTACGAGCAGTACTTC CAWSANRGLSSYEQYF TRBJ2-7 TRBV30 TRBD1 -
TGTGCCAGCAGCCAAGACATGCGCCTCGAGGACACCATATATTTT CASSQDMRLEDTIYF TRBJ1-3 TRBV4-2 - -
TGTGCCAGCAGTTTGTCCCGGGACTACTCCTACGAGCAGTACTTC CASSLSRDYSYEQYF TRBJ2-7 TRBV27 TRBD2 once
TGTGCCAGCAGCCAAGTAGCGGACAATGAGCAGTTCTTC CASSQVADNEQFF TRBJ2-1 TRBV3-1/TRBV3-2 - -
TGTGCCGTCCGCAGGGATTATGGGACTGAAGCTTTCTTT CAVRRDYGTEAFF TRBJ1-1 TRBV10-3 - -
TGTGCCAGCAGCGCCCTTACTAGCGGGGCCAATGAGCAGTTCTTC CASSALTSGANEQFF TRBJ2-1 TRBV7-3 TRBD2 -
TGTGCCAGCAGTTACTCGGGCGGGGGCTCCTACAATGAGCAGTTCTTC CASSYSGGGSYNEQFF TRBJ2-1 TRBV6-6 TRBD2 -